These T cell receptor beta chains were read from a single sample in a study of identical twins. TCRdb passed the 5' RACE reads through MiXCR, listing each CDR3 protein once. The sample has about 190,000 distinct CDR3 sequences; 15% to 20% are singletons. These sequences were also reported in another study, on T cells expressing NK-cell markers.

Sequenced sample: CD8+ T cells sorted from blood. All receptors come from a woman younger than 35 in good health. The CDR3 runs from the conserved cysteine through the conserved F or W. Each record gives: V gene, D gene, J gene, clone size, CDR3 DNA, CDR3 protein. D genes are given only for firm matches. Some rows have no size entry. The others give once, few or many, or a class for an expanded clone.

>TRBV7-9|NA|TRBJ1-1|NA
TGTGCCAGCAGCTCCAACAGGGAGAAGAACACTGAAGCTTTCTTT
CASSSNREKNTEAFF
>TRBV7-6|NA|TRBJ2-2|NA
TGTGCCAGCAGCTTAGGAACAGGGTACTCCGGGGAGCTGTTTTTT
CASSLGTGYSGELFF
>TRBV11-2|TRBD2|TRBJ2-7|NA
TGTGCCAGCAGCTTGGAGACTAGCGGGAGATACGAGCAGTACTTC
CASSLETSGRYEQYF
>TRBV29-1|NA|TRBJ2-3|few
TGCAGCGTTCCGGGACAACCCGCGCAGTATTTT
CSVPGQPAQYF
>TRBV15|TRBD2|TRBJ2-3|NA
TGTGCCACCAGCAAGACTAGCGGGGGGGCAATTTTTCCAGATACGCAGTATTTT
CATSKTSGGAIFPDTQYF
>TRBV12-3/TRBV12-4|TRBD2|TRBJ2-1|few
TGTGCCAGCAGTCAACTAGCGAGCTCCTACAATGAGCAGTTCTTC
CASSQLASSYNEQFF
>TRBV10-1|TRBD2|TRBJ2-1|NA
TGCGCCAGCAGTCCCTGGAAGGGAGCGGGACTGGGCGATGAGCAGTTCTTC
CASSPWKGAGLGDEQFF
>TRBV12-3/TRBV12-4|TRBD2|TRBJ2-5|few
TGTGCCAGCAGTGTTCAAGCGGGAGAGGGCCAAGAGACCCAGTACTTC
CASSVQAGEGQETQYF
>TRBV7-9|TRBD2|TRBJ2-7|NA
TGTGCCAGCAGCGAACCTATAGCGGGAGGGCCTAACGAGCAGTACTTC
CASSEPIAGGPNEQYF
>TRBV7-6|TRBD2|TRBJ2-7|NA
TGTGCCAGCAGCTCTCAAACTAGCGGGGTTTCCTACGAGCAGTACTTC
CASSSQTSGVSYEQYF
>TRBV10-2|NA|TRBJ2-3|many
TGCGCCAGCCGGGCAGATACGCAGTATTTT
CASRADTQYF
>TRBV20-1|TRBD2|TRBJ2-5|few
TGCAGTGCCGGGGACGTCCTAGCGGGGAGTCTGGAGACCCAGTACTTC
CSAGDVLAGSLETQYF
>TRBV10-2|NA|TRBJ1-1|few
TGCGCCAGCAGTGATATTGAAGCTTTCTTT
CASSDIEAFF
>TRBV7-8|NA|TRBJ1-1|few
TGTGCCAGCCTACTCGGGGGAAATTCTGAAGCTTTCTTT
CASLLGGNSEAFF
>TRBV27|NA|TRBJ2-2|NA
TGTGCCAGCACCTCCCTAATGGAGCTTAAGAACACCGGGGAGCTGTTTTTT
CASTSLMELKNTGELFF
>TRBV5-6|NA|TRBJ2-7|NA
TGTGCCAGCAGCTTGTTTTCCTACGAGCAGCACTTC
CASSLFSYEQHF